These 25 T cell receptor beta chains share one sample of origin, sequenced in a study of blood T cell repertoires in COVID-19. This table comes from immunoSEQ multiplex PCR, and its TCRdb copy is limited to in-frame clones, with some not included. The sample shows roughly 250,000 clones, about 90% of them seen only once. The specimen sequenced was peripheral blood. The receptors shown here come from a woman aged 40 to 49 with acute or convalescent COVID-19.

V is TRBV7-2 and J is TRBJ1-2; TRBD1 matches at 8 bases. Germline V gene sequence: CDR1 SGHTA, CDR2 FQGNSA. The CDR3 runs to 14 residues. V dropped 4 bases and J dropped 4; count of bases not matched to a gene: 5. The CDR3 DNA reads TGTGCCAGCAGCTCACAACAGGGGGGCTATGGCTACACCTTC. Residues: CASSSQQGGYGYTF.

The genes are TRBV30 and TRBJ2-2; D may be TRBD2 (6 bases). The CDR3 runs 13 residues. Trimming removed 2 bases at V and 6 bases at J, with 10 bases between. CDR1 and CDR2 (germline): GTSNPN, SVGIG (reference sequence). This CDR3 is CAWSLWEAGELFF. The CDR3 region has the DNA TGTGCCTGGAGTCTTTGGGAGGCCGGGGAGCTGTTTTTT.

This chain uses TRBV18 with TRBJ2-5; 8 bases match TRBD1. The CDR3 totals 17 residues. Germline loops: CDR1 KGHSH, CDR2 LQKENI. V lost 0 bases, J lost 0 bases, and 6 bases stayed unmatched. The CDR3 sequence is CASSPPIGTGDQETQYF. The CDR3 DNA is TGTGCCAGCTCACCACCGATCGGGACAGGTGACCAAGAGACCCAGTACTTC.

The rearrangement links TRBV6-1 to TRBJ1-2; D is possibly TRBD1 (5 bases). Trimming left V 1 base short and J 4 bases short, with 10 bases between. This CDR3 region has 14 residues. From germline, CDR1 is MNHNS and CDR2 SASEGT. The CDR3 DNA reads as TGTGCCAGCAGTGAAGGCATGGGACTCTATGGCTACACCTTC. Protein product: CASSEGMGLYGYTF.

The chain recombines TRBV5-1 with TRBJ1-3; perhaps TRBD1 as D (5 bases). CDR3 length equals 14 residues. Trimming took off 5 bases at V and 0 bases at J, with 9 bases between the two ends. CDR1 SGHRS and CDR2 YFSETQ come from the germline V gene. Here the CDR3 reads CASRTANSGNTIYF. The CDR3 nucleotides are TGCGCCAGCAGGACAGCAAACTCTGGAAACACCATATATTTT.

The count of this clone is one. The chain recombines TRBV27 with TRBJ1-1; 11 bases align to TRBD1. The junction had 19 bases not matched to a gene; V was cut back by 0 bases and J by 7 bases. Germline V lookup: CDR1 MNHEY, CDR2 SMNVEV (reference sequence). The CDR3 has 20 amino acids. The CDR3 region has the DNA TGTGCCAGCAGTTTATCGATCGCAGTTGGGACAGGGGGGCGTTCTGTTGAAGCTTTCTTT. Amino acid sequence: CASSLSIAVGTGGRSVEAFF.

The chain couples TRBV27 to TRBJ1-2; TRBD1 agrees at 8 bases. The CDR3 loop spans 15 amino acids. Germline values: CDR1 MNHEY, CDR2 SMNVEV (reference sequence). With 5 bases clipped from V and 8 bases from J, the junction kept 13 bases outside the gene matches. CDR3 DNA: TGTGCCAGCAGTCGCCGGGGAACAGGGGGGTGGGGCTACACCTTC. This gives the protein CASSRRGTGGWGYTF.

The J gene is TRBJ2-7, the V gene TRBV5-1, with D perhaps matching TRBD1 (6 bases). In germline, CDR1 is SGHRS, CDR2 YFSETQ. This CDR3 contains 14 residues. Between the trimmed V and J ends, which lost 1 base and 2 bases, there was a span of 10 bases. CDR3 coding DNA: TGCGCCAGCAGCTTGACGACAGGTCCCTACGAGCAGTACGTC. As protein: CASSLTTGPYEQYV.

The chain has TRBV2 and TRBJ2-3; 11 nucleotides line up with TRBD2. The CDR3 spans 14 residues. From germline, CDR1 is SNHLY and CDR2 FYNNEI. With 8 bases clipped from V and 6 bases from J, the junction kept 7 bases outside the gene matches. The CDR3 protein is CASRPGTSGDTQYF. The DNA of the CDR3 is TGTGCCAGCCGCCCGGGGACTAGCGGTGATACGCAGTATTTT.

About this clone: A junction boundary mismatches the germline segment, possibly from a read error. The V and J genes are TRBV4-1 and TRBJ2-1; 7 bases match TRBD2. CDR3 length: 12 amino acids. Germline CDR1 is MGHRA and CDR2 is YSYEKL. CDR3 in amino acids: CASSQYGTTAIF. CDR3 nucleotides: TGCGCCAGCAGCCAGTACGGGACTACGGCAATCTTC.

The chain combines TRBV2 with TRBJ1-2; 9 bases line up with TRBD1. The V segment lost 6 bases and the J segment 4 bases; nucleotides outside the gene matches: 6. The CDR3 runs 14 residues. Germline-derived CDR1 and CDR2 are SNHLY and FYNNEI. This CDR3 reads CASRTGGSSYGYTF. CDR3 coding DNA: TGTGCCAGCAGAACAGGGGGCTCAAGCTATGGCTACACCTTC.

The chain couples TRBV2 to TRBJ1-5, with 9 nucleotides matching TRBD1. V dropped 4 bases and J dropped 5; count of bases not matched to a gene: 3. This CDR3 contains 14 residues. Germline loops: CDR1 SNHLY, CDR2 FYNNEI. Here the CDR3 DNA reads TGTGCCAGCAGTGCAACAGGGGGCTATCAGCCCCAGCATTTT. Its protein product is CASSATGGYQPQHF.

The chain joins TRBV12-3 or TRBV12-4 to TRBJ1-2; maybe TRBD1 (6 bases). This CDR3 is built from 13 residues. V lost 3 bases and J lost 3, with 8 bases in between. In DNA form, the CDR3 reads TGTGCCAGCAGTTTTGGGGGCGACTATGGCTACACCTTC. Amino acid sequence: CASSFGGDYGYTF.

On this clone: Relative to the germline gene, one junction end is altered; a read error may explain this. The chain has TRBV7-9 and TRBJ2-3, with 10 bases fitting TRBD2. The germline gives CDR1 SEHNR, CDR2 FQNEAQ (reference sequence). The CDR3 is 12 amino acids. The CDR3 DNA reads TGTGCCAGCAGCTTAGGGGTAGCGGGGGGCCATTTT. Translating it yields CASSLGVAGGHF.

The chain links TRBV29-1 to TRBJ2-5, with TRBD2 as a possible D gene (6 bases). Germline CDR1 reads SQVTM; CDR2 reads ANQGSEA. This CDR3 contains 12 residues. The V end was cut by 7 bases, the J end by 1 base, with 10 bases between. CDR3 sequence (DNA): TGCAGCGGCGGGAACGGCCAAGAGACCCAGTACTTC. Residues: CSGGNGQETQYF.

This clone has a handful of counts. This chain connects TRBV6-1 to TRBJ1-2; D is unclear. Trimming removed 2 bases at V and 4 bases at J, with 8 bases between. This CDR3 spans 13 amino acids. Germline CDR1 reads MNHNS; CDR2 reads SASEGT. The CDR3 DNA reads as TGTGCCAGCAGTGAAACAGCCTCCTATGGCTACACCTTC. Its protein is CASSETASYGYTF.

V usage is TRBV15 and J usage is TRBJ1-6; 8 nucleotides agree with TRBD1. The CDR3 contains 15 residues. Germline assignment: CDR1 LNHNV and CDR2 YYDKDF (reference sequence). V shed 6 bases and J 10 bases; nucleotides not matched to a gene: 11. DNA of the CDR3: TGTGCCACCAGGACACCCGGGACAGGAAGGTCACCCCTCCACTTT. Protein: CATRTPGTGRSPLHF. Using reference TRBV15 and TRBJ1-6 for the parts outside the CDR3, the full variable domain is DAMVIQNPRYQVTQFGKPVTLSCSQTLNHNVMYWYQQKSSQAPKLLFHYYDKDFNNEADTPDNFQSRRPNTSFCFLDIRSPGLGDTAMYLCATRTPGTGRSPLHFGNGTRLTVT.

The chain joins TRBV5-6 to TRBJ1-1; TRBD1 matches 7 bases. Per germline, CDR1 SGHDT and CDR2 YYEEEE. Trimming removed 4 bases from V and 4 bases from J; junction bases left unmatched: 19. The CDR3 consists of 18 residues. CDR3 in DNA: TGTGCCAGCAGCGCCACAGGGCCGAGGGGAGCAGGGGGCACTGAAGCTTTCTTT. It specifies CASSATGPRGAGGTEAFF.

This clone occurred once. This chain connects TRBV5-6 to TRBJ2-7; 8 bases fit TRBD1. This CDR3 spans 14 amino acids. Trimming removed 5 bases from V and 2 bases from J; junction bases left unmatched: 6. The germline V gene has CDR1 SGHDT and CDR2 YYEEEE. CDR3 in amino acids: CASSPRTGTYEQYV. CDR3 nucleotides: TGTGCCAGCAGTCCGCGGACAGGGACCTACGAGCAGTACGTC.

The CDR3 here is CASTSLRGEAFF. CDR3 DNA: TGTGCCAGCACCAGTCTCAGGGGGGAGGCTTTCTTT. The chain has TRBV6-5 and TRBJ1-1; 7 bases are shared with TRBD1. CDR3 size: 12 residues. Germline V gene data show CDR1 as MNHEY and CDR2 as SVGAGI. The J segment lost 11 bases and the V segment lost 7 bases, leaving 10 bases of the junction unmatched.

This chain connects TRBV9 to TRBJ2-5, with no clear D. V lost 0 bases and J 0 bases, leaving 9 bases between the germline ends. The CDR3 has 15 residues. Germline V gene sequence: CDR1 SGDLS, CDR2 YYNGEE. The CDR3 nucleotides read TGTGCCAGCAGCGTAGGTGGCAGATACCAAGAGACCCAGTACTTC. This encodes CASSVGGRYQETQYF.

The CDR3 sequence: CASSPEGQGAGGYTF. For the CDR3, the DNA is TGTGCCAGCAGCCCCGAGGGCCAGGGGGCGGGAGGCTACACCTTC. V usage is TRBV7-8 and J usage is TRBJ1-2, with TRBD1 matching 8 bases. This CDR3 spans 15 amino acids. V gave up 5 bases and J gave up 8 bases; unmatched junction bases: 13. Germline-derived CDR1 and CDR2 are SGHVS and FQNEAQ.

The chain has TRBV9 and TRBJ2-5; 11 nucleotides align to TRBD2. Trimming cost V 3 bases and J 5 bases; bases outside gene matches: 6. CDR3 size: 15 residues. Germline V gives CDR1 SGDLS, CDR2 YYNGEE. The DNA of the CDR3 is TGTGCCAGCAGCGGTAGCGGGGGGGCGATTGAGACCCAGTACTTC. This sequence encodes CASSGSGGAIETQYF.

The chain is built from TRBV6-2 or TRBV6-3 and TRBJ2-1; 14 nucleotides agree with TRBD2. Looked up from germline, CDR1 is MNHEY and CDR2 is SVGEGT. CDR3 length: 17 residues. The junction had 5 bases not matched to a gene; V was cut back by 5 bases and J by 2 bases. In nucleotides, the CDR3 is TGTGCCAGCAGTGCCGGGACTAGCGGGGGCCCCTACAATGAGCAGTTCTTC. Its protein is CASSAGTSGGPYNEQFF.

V usage is TRBV5-1 and J usage is TRBJ1-6; 9 positions match TRBD1. This CDR3 spans 15 amino acids. The J segment lost 7 bases and the V segment lost 2 bases, leaving 4 bases of the junction unmatched. Germline CDR1 reads SGHRS; CDR2 reads YFSETQ. CDR3 in DNA: TGCGCCAGCAGCTTCCTCGGACAGGGGAATTCACCCCTCCACTTT. It translates to CASSFLGQGNSPLHF.